This T cell receptor (beta chain) was sequenced for a study of graft-versus-host responses after intestinal transplantation. Study-level information: Each of the recipients got a multivisceral, liver-intestinal, or isolated intestinal transplant. For approximately 3 years after anti-thymocyte globulin induction, all recipients took tacrolimus and steroids. Study observations and caveats: Early after transplant, HvG clones declined as circulating GvH clones peaked.

The V gene's germline CDR1 is SEHNR and CDR2 FQNEAQ (reference sequence). V was shortened by 6 bases and J by 6 bases, with 18 bases between the two germline ends. The CDR3 length is 15 residues. Some clones are missing from TCRdb's copy, which holds only in-frame ones; the method was immunoSEQ multiplex PCR. The sample records approximately 75,000 clones, roughly 90% being singletons. A note on this clone: The antigen is undetermined.

The origin of this receptor is a human donor who was the organ donor for an intestinal transplant. This sample comprised unstimulated CD8+ T cells sorted from spleen or lymph node cells, obtained before transplant. The rearrangement links TRBV7-9 to TRBJ1-5; D possibly corresponds to TRBD1 (6 bases). The CDR3 bases are TGTGCCAGCAGTACCTACGGGGGGCCGGGTCAGCCCCAGCATTTT. Translated: CASSTYGGPGQPQHF.